Listed below are T cell receptor beta chains from one sample, sequenced in a study of beta chain features in type 1 diabetes. Generated by immunoSEQ multiplex PCR, the TCRdb table keeps only in-frame clones and is missing some. Of around 200,000 clones detected, about 12% appear once; the ten largest clones hold around 0.63%. Sequenced: central memory CD4+ T cells from blood. Receptors were obtained from a young woman in good health. Each CDR3 is given with its conserved first and last residue. The size entry is marked missing in some rows and otherwise reads once, few, many or a size class.

j_call	clone_size	v_call	cdr3_aa
TRBJ2-1	few	TRBV6-1	CASSELFGTSPYNEQFF
TRBJ2-1	few	TRBV7-7	CASSADRVNEQFF
TRBJ1-2	-	TRBV25-1	CASSDQVRGYTF
TRBJ2-7	-	TRBV10-3	CATRGQGGSYEQYF
TRBJ2-1	few	TRBV7-2	CASSPRAFTGTHNEQFF
TRBJ2-1	few	TRBV7-2	CASSQTIGTGHYNEQFF
TRBJ2-5	few	TRBV7-8	CASSPAGAETQYF
TRBJ2-5	few	TRBV28	CASSLRGVQPQETQYF
TRBJ2-2	-	TRBV10-3	CAISREGIGELFF
TRBJ1-2	few	TRBV11-2	CASSLDRAYGYTF
TRBJ2-5	few	TRBV9	CASSVGGLQETQYF
TRBJ1-5	-	TRBV5-4	CASSWDRDPPQHF
TRBJ2-7	few	TRBV20-1	CSVGRDEQYF
TRBJ2-1	-	TRBV7-2	CASSPRPGLAGFNEQFF
TRBJ2-4	-	TRBV19	CASSTTGPAKNIQYF
TRBJ2-5	few	TRBV5-4	CASSLSQGETQYF
TRBJ2-1	few	TRBV19	CASTRGRDDEQFF
TRBJ2-5	many	TRBV9	CASSVGVARQETQYF
TRBJ2-7	-	TRBV9	CASSVNHAYEQYF
TRBJ2-2	-	TRBV11-2	CASRGGDRTGELFF
TRBJ1-4	few	TRBV27	CASSLSRGWEKLFF
TRBJ2-2	few	TRBV18	CASSPTLQGARHGELFF
TRBJ2-1	few	TRBV21-1	CASSNSGRDSEGASNEQFF
TRBJ2-1	-	TRBV27	CASSPRLRATNEQFF
TRBJ2-1	few	TRBV4-2	CASSQERGTSGRNNEQFF
TRBJ2-1	-	TRBV18	CASSPQAEEQFF
TRBJ1-5	-	TRBV2	CASSRGGSNQPQHF
TRBJ1-2	few	TRBV30	CAWSWRGDGYTF
TRBJ1-2	few	TRBV5-1	CASSLAGQQTYGYTF
TRBJ2-1	few	TRBV19	CASSIESLAGQFF
TRBJ2-3	-	TRBV13	CASSPGRVTTDTQYF
TRBJ2-3	-	TRBV14	CASSQDAGRYSHTQYF
TRBJ1-5	-	TRBV28	CASSLSWRALGQPQHF
TRBJ1-2	-	TRBV6-1	CASSLTGIYGYTF
TRBJ2-1	-	TRBV29-1	CSGVAGVGYNEQFF
TRBJ1-1	-	TRBV15	CATSRDPGYTEAFF
TRBJ2-7	-	TRBV18	CASSPDRAHEQYF
TRBJ2-7	-	TRBV28	CASSSGQGLFLYEQYF
TRBJ1-5	-	TRBV27	CASRHSNQPQHF
TRBJ1-1	-	TRBV29-1	CSVTTGANTEAFF